This T cell receptor (beta chain) was sequenced for a study of read filtering for tumor transcriptome and immune sequencing. There are a few counts of this clonotype. A much larger clone differs from this one at a single base, so this may be a read error. From approximately 430 ng of RNA, a library with molecular barcoded alpha/delta and beta/gamma adaptors was made. TCRdb re-called the reads through MiXCR, storing one row per CDR3 protein. The sample has fewer than 30,000 distinct CDR3 sequences, over 13% seen once. The TCR comes from a donor over 35 with multiple myeloma. The sequenced sample consisted of a population of CD138-negative cells sorted from bone marrow.

The DNA for the CDR3 is TGCAGCGTTAAAGGCGGGAGCACAGATACGCAGTATTTT. As protein: CSVKGGSTDTQYF. The V call is TRBV29-1, the J call TRBJ2-3; tentatively, D is TRBD2 (5 bases). This CDR3 is 13 amino acids long. CDR1 SQVTM and CDR2 ANQGSEA come from the germline V gene. V was cut by 5 bases and J by 0 bases, with 9 bases left in between.